This entry lists 27 T cell receptor beta chains sequenced from one sample in a study of blood T cell repertoires in COVID-19. Assay: immunoSEQ multiplex PCR; the TCRdb copy retains only in-frame clones and omits some. The sample yields 300,000 to 350,000 clones, 80% to 90% seen once. The sequencing input was PBMCs or T cells enriched from blood (not recorded which). These TCRs come from a man aged 25 to 40 who had recovered from COVID-19.

V usage is TRBV4-1 and J usage is TRBJ1-2; TRBD1 matches at 7 bases. The CDR3 contains 15 residues. After removal of 1 base from V and 1 base from J, the junction contained 3 bases not matched to a gene. The germline gives CDR1 MGHRA, CDR2 YSYEKL. This chain's CDR3 is CASSQGQGLNYGYTF. CDR3 DNA sequence: TGCGCCAGCAGCCAAGGACAGGGCCTTAACTATGGCTACACCTTC.

The chain joins TRBV7-9 to TRBJ1-2; tentative D call: TRBD1 (6 bases). This CDR3 has 13 residues. Trimming removed 1 base at V and 4 bases at J, with 7 bases between. Germline CDR1 is SEHNR and CDR2 is FQNEAQ (reference sequence). The CDR3 nucleotides read TGTGCCAGCAGCTTAGGGACAGCCTATGGCTACACCTTC. It encodes CASSLGTAYGYTF.

The chain uses TRBV9 and TRBJ2-1; D may be TRBD2 (6 bases). Germline CDR1 reads SGDLS; CDR2 reads YYNGEE. V was clipped by 4 bases and J by 6 bases, with 20 bases between them. The CDR3 is 16 amino acids. The CDR3 DNA sequence: TGTGCCAGCAGCATACTTTCCGACGGGAGTAGCAATGAGCAGTTCTTC. This gives the protein CASSILSDGSSNEQFF.

The chain combines TRBV7-3 with TRBJ2-5; D remains unclear. The CDR3 has 12 residues. With 2 bases removed from V and 7 bases from J, the gap between germline ends came to 8 bases. The germline CDR1 and CDR2 sequences are SGHTA and FQGTGA. The CDR3 coding sequence is TGTGCCAGCAGCTTAGATCTCGGGACCCAGTACTTC. This codes for CASSLDLGTQYF.

The chain has TRBV19 and TRBJ1-5, with 8 bases identical to TRBD1. V dropped 7 bases and J dropped 4; count of bases not matched to a gene: 6. The CDR3 has 14 amino acids. Germline CDR1 is LNHDA and CDR2 is SQIVND (reference sequence). This CDR3 is CASITGGNNQPQHF. CDR3 sequence (DNA): TGTGCCAGTATTACAGGGGGGAATAATCAGCCCCAGCATTTT. Looking up the rest from reference TRBV19 and TRBJ1-5 gives the full variable domain: DGGITQSPKYLFRKEGQNVTLSCEQNLNHDAMYWYRQDPGQGLRLIYYSQIVNDFQKGDIAEGYSVSREKKESFPLTVTSAQKNPTAFYLCASITGGNNQPQHFGDGTRLSIL.

The gene calls are TRBV2 and TRBJ1-1; D unresolved. This CDR3 region has 12 residues. Germline V gene sequence: CDR1 SNHLY, CDR2 FYNNEI. The germline V and J ends were trimmed by 8 bases and 4 bases, with 11 bases remaining between them. CDR3 in amino acids: CASLWLRTEAFF. The CDR3 region has the DNA TGTGCCAGCCTTTGGCTTCGCACTGAAGCTTTCTTT.

The rearrangement uses TRBV11-2 and TRBJ1-2; D might be TRBD1 (6 bases). CDR1 and CDR2 (germline): SGHAT, FQNNGV. Trimming took 3 bases from V and 1 from J, leaving 18 bases between them. There are 17 residues in the CDR3. CDR3 in DNA: TGTGCCAGCAGCTTTCAGGGTTCGGGACACCTTAACTATGGCTACACCTTC. Translation: CASSFQGSGHLNYGYTF.

V is TRBV6-1 and J is TRBJ1-4; D is undetermined. Trimming shortened V by 2 bases and J by 2 bases, and 9 bases separated the two germline ends. Germline V gene sequence: CDR1 MNHNS, CDR2 SASEGT. The CDR3 extends over 15 amino acids. CDR3 nucleotide sequence: TGTGCCAGCAGTGAAAAGGCGACTACTAATGAAAAACTGTTTTTT. It yields the protein CASSEKATTNEKLFF.

This chain connects TRBV1 to TRBJ1-2; the D call of TRBD1 is as the table states it, not checked on the DNA. TRBV1 corresponds to a pseudogene. This CDR3 is 15 amino acids long. CDR3 loop: CTSRYTDRGQNGYTF. The CDR3 DNA is TGCACCAGCAGGTACACGGACAGGGGGCAGAATGGCTACACCTTC.

The chain links TRBV15 to TRBJ2-5; tentative D call: TRBD2 (6 bases). V was cut by 3 bases and J by 7 bases, with 9 bases left in between. This CDR3 region has 12 residues. Looked up from germline, CDR1 is LNHNV and CDR2 is YYDKDF (reference sequence). CDR3 loop: CATSRTAGTQYF. In DNA, the CDR3 is TGTGCCACCAGCAGGACAGCGGGGACCCAGTACTTC.

The chain couples TRBV5-5 to TRBJ1-2; D may be TRBD1 (5 bases). CDR3 length: 13 amino acids. Germline CDR1 and CDR2: SGHKS and YYEKEE (reference sequence). V was trimmed by 5 bases and J by 8 bases, leaving 16 bases between them. CDR3 sequence: CASRYTGQGGYTF. CDR3 coding DNA: TGTGCCAGCAGATACACAGGCCAGGGCGGCTACACCTTC.

The CDR3, as DNA: TGCGCCAGCAGCCAAGGGGGGCTTGTCTATGGCTACACCTTC. This sequence encodes CASSQGGLVYGYTF. The gene calls are TRBV4-1 and TRBJ1-2; weak D call: TRBD1 (6 bases). From germline, CDR1 is MGHRA and CDR2 YSYEKL. Trimming took off 1 base at V and 4 bases at J, with 10 bases between the two ends. The CDR3 extends over 14 amino acids.

V and J are TRBV6-5 and TRBJ1-1; 9 bases match TRBD1. CDR3 length: 15 amino acids. V lost 6 bases, J lost 0 bases, and 5 bases stayed unmatched. Germline CDR1 is MNHEY and CDR2 is SVGAGI. This CDR3 reads CASSEGQGLNTEAFF. The CDR3 DNA is TGTGCCAGCAGCGAGGGACAGGGTTTGAACACTGAAGCTTTCTTT.

V is TRBV21-1 and J is TRBJ1-5; whether TRBD1, the table's D call, matches the DNA was not checked. TRBV21-1 is listed as a pseudogene. This CDR3 has 11 residues. CDR3 nucleotides: TGTGCCAGCAGCAAAGAGCCAGGACAGCATTTT. Its protein is CASSKEPGQHF.

This sequence joins TRBV10-3 and TRBJ1-1; D is ambiguous. In germline, CDR1 is ENHRY, CDR2 SYGVKD. This CDR3 is 14 amino acids long. Between the trimmed V and J ends, which lost 2 bases and 2 bases, there was a span of 9 bases. Here the CDR3 reads CAISEDSINTEAFF. CDR3 coding DNA: TGTGCCATCAGTGAGGATTCTATTAACACTGAAGCTTTCTTT.

This chain links TRBV19 with TRBJ1-2; D is ambiguous. The V gene lost 6 bases and the J gene lost 0 bases, with 11 bases spanning the gap. The germline CDR1 and CDR2 sequences are LNHDA and SQIVND (reference sequence). This CDR3 is built from 14 residues. DNA of the CDR3: TGTGCCAGTAGAAGGACTGTAACTAACTATGGCTACACCTTC. It translates to CASRRTVTNYGYTF.

The chain is built from TRBV18 and TRBJ1-2, with a weak D call TRBD1 (6 bases). The V gene's germline CDR1 is KGHSH and CDR2 LQKENI. Trimming cost V 3 bases and J 5 bases, with 22 bases left between them. The CDR3 covers 17 residues. CDR3 coding DNA: TGTGCCAGCTCACCTAATCCTCCGACAGGAGCAATTTATGGCTACACCTTC. Translated, it gives CASSPNPPTGAIYGYTF.

The V gene is TRBV21-1, the J gene TRBJ1-1; TRBD1 was called by the table and not checked on the DNA. TRBV21-1 corresponds to a pseudogene. The CDR3 contains 16 residues. CDR3 sequence: CASSKEAGQWATEAFF. In nucleotides, the CDR3 is TGTGCCAGCAGCAAAGAGGCAGGACAGTGGGCTACTGAAGCTTTCTTT.

This sequence joins TRBV19 and TRBJ2-7, with 8 bases identical to TRBD1. CDR3 length equals 15 residues. CDR1 LNHDA and CDR2 SQIVND come from the germline V gene (reference sequence). The junction had 8 bases not matched to a gene; V was cut back by 7 bases and J by 0 bases. CDR3 nucleotide sequence: TGTGCCAGTAATCCCGGGACAGGTCGCTCCTACGAGCAGTACTTC. Translating it yields CASNPGTGRSYEQYF.

The V call is TRBV3-1 (or the pseudogene TRBV3-2), the J call TRBJ1-1, with D possibly TRBD1 on 5 matching bases. The CDR3 spans 13 residues. Germline CDR1 reads LGHDT; CDR2 reads YNNKEL (reference sequence). V lost 5 bases, J lost 5 bases, and 12 bases lay in between. The CDR3 spells CASSKHPGTEAFF. The CDR3 nucleotides are TGTGCCAGCAGCAAACACCCAGGGACTGAAGCTTTCTTT.

V gene TRBV7-9 combines with J gene TRBJ1-1; the match to TRBD1 covers 8 bases. Germline V lookup: CDR1 SEHNR, CDR2 FQNEAQ (reference sequence). J was trimmed by 7 bases and V by 2 bases; bases with no gene match: 9. The CDR3 is 15 amino acids. The CDR3 is CASSLTQGAGSEAFF. CDR3 nucleotides: TGTGCCAGCAGCTTAACGCAGGGGGCTGGGAGTGAAGCTTTCTTT.

The rearrangement links TRBV6-5 to TRBJ1-2; D gene ambiguous. CDR3 length: 14 residues. V was trimmed by 2 bases and J by 7 bases, leaving 14 bases between them. Germline assignment: CDR1 MNHEY and CDR2 SVGAGI. The CDR3 DNA reads as TGTGCCAGCAGTTACGCAGAGGGAATCGGTGGCTACACCTTC. Its protein product is CASSYAEGIGGYTF.

This clone was recorded once. The J gene is TRBJ2-3, the V gene TRBV2, with 7 bases that match TRBD1. Germline assignment: CDR1 SNHLY and CDR2 FYNNEI. Trimming took 6 bases from V and 0 from J; bases not matched to a gene: 0. The CDR3 consists of 13 residues. CDR3 sequence reads: CASRGGSTDTQYF. The CDR3 DNA follows: TGTGCCAGCAGAGGGGGCAGCACAGATACGCAGTATTTT.

The chain couples TRBV9 to TRBJ2-5; no clear D gene. V lost 1 base, J lost 2 bases, and 6 bases lay in between. The length of the CDR3 is 13 residues. Germline lookup yields CDR1 SGDLS and CDR2 YYNGEE. CDR3 bases: TGTGCCAGCAGCGTATCACTACAAGAGACCCAGTACTTC. Translating it yields CASSVSLQETQYF.

This clone came up many times. The rearrangement joins TRBV27 to TRBJ1-1, with TRBD1 matching 7 bases. Looked up from germline, CDR1 is MNHEY and CDR2 is SMNVEV (reference sequence). The CDR3 is made up of 14 amino acids. The ends lost 2 bases at V and 4 bases at J; junction bases unmatched: 4. CDR3 amino acids: CASSLHRGGTEAFF. The CDR3 DNA reads TGTGCCAGCAGTTTACACAGGGGAGGCACTGAAGCTTTCTTT.

The J gene is TRBJ1-1, the V gene TRBV24-1; D is perhaps TRBD1 (5 bases). V gave up 1 base and J gave up 1 base, with 9 bases separating them. CDR1 and CDR2 (germline): KGHDR, SFDVKD. There are 15 residues in the CDR3. This chain's CDR3 is CATSDLDRKNTEAFF. The CDR3 DNA is TGTGCCACCAGTGATTTAGACAGAAAGAACACTGAAGCTTTCTTT.

The rearrangement joins TRBV7-2 to TRBJ2-7; 10 bases are a match to TRBD1. Looked up from germline, CDR1 is SGHTA and CDR2 is FQGNSA. V shed 5 bases, J shed 0 bases, and the junction held 4 bases outside the gene matches. The CDR3 loop spans 15 amino acids. The CDR3 protein is CASSPDRGHSYEQYF. The CDR3 bases are TGTGCCAGCAGCCCCGACAGGGGGCACTCCTACGAGCAGTACTTC.